This is a list of T cell receptor beta chains from one sample in a study of blood T cell repertoires in COVID-19. Measured with immunoSEQ multiplex PCR; TCRdb has only the in-frame clones, and not every one. The sample carries about 190,000 clones, 70% to 85% recorded once. Sequenced material: PBMCs or T cells enriched from blood (not recorded which). These receptors were taken from a woman between 50 and 59 years old who had recovered from COVID-19. Each CDR3 is given with its conserved first and last residue. A D gene is named only where the DNA matches it firmly. Clone size, where shown, is once, few, many, or a class for clones that have expanded.

d_gene,len,v_gene,abundance,j_gene,CDR3aa,CDR3nt
-,13,TRBV15,-,TRBJ1-3,CATSRVGGSTIYF,TGTGCCACCAGCAGAGTAGGAGGAAGCACCATATATTTT
-,12,TRBV27,-,TRBJ1-5,CASSSYNQPQHF,TGTGCCAGCAGTTCCTACAATCAGCCCCAGCATTTT
TRBD1,15,TRBV18,-,TRBJ1-3,CASSPKQGSGNTIYF,TGTGCCAGCTCACCCAAACAGGGGTCCGGAAACACCATATATTTT
-,14,TRBV10-1,-,TRBJ1-5,CASSSGGEGQPQHF,TGCGCCAGCTCTTCGGGCGGTGAGGGCCAGCCCCAGCATTTT
-,15,TRBV4-3,-,TRBJ2-7,CASSQDEQGLYEQYF,TGCGCCAGCAGCCAAGATGAACAGGGCCTCTACGAGCAGTACTTC
-,13,TRBV2,few,TRBJ1-5,CASSGFENQPQHF,TGTGCCAGCAGTGGATTCGAGAACCAGCCCCAGCATTTT
TRBD1,15,TRBV9,-,TRBJ1-5,CSKHRGRGLHQPQHF,TGTTCCAAGCATAGGGGCAGGGGGCTTCACCAGCCCCAGCATTTT
TRBD1,14,TRBV30,-,TRBJ1-6,CAWSGGTGNSPLHF,TGTGCCTGGTCAGGGGGGACAGGAAATTCACCCCTCCACTTT
-,13,TRBV5-1,-,TRBJ2-7,CASSGTAFNEQYF,TGCGCCAGCAGCGGTACAGCCTTCAACGAGCAGTACTTC
TRBD2,16,TRBV5-4,-,TRBJ2-2,CASSPKAGAPGGELFF,TGTGCCAGCAGCCCGAAAGCGGGAGCGCCGGGCGGGGAGCTGTTTTTT
-,11,TRBV30,-,TRBJ2-5,CAWSNGGTQYF,TGTGCCTGGAGTAACGGGGGGACCCAGTACTTC
-,14,TRBV6-1,few,TRBJ1-3,CASSESLSGNTIYF,TGTGCCAGCAGTGAATCCTTGTCCGGAAACACCATATATTTT
-,15,TRBV5-6,few,TRBJ1-2,CASSLESGFNYGYTF,TGTGCCAGCAGCTTGGAGTCAGGGTTTAACTATGGCTACACCTTC
-,16,TRBV21-1,-,TRBJ1-3,CASSKEMDRVRNTIYF,TGTGCCAGCAGCAAAGAGATGGACAGGGTAAGAAACACCATATATTTT
TRBD2,16,TRBV11-1,-,TRBJ2-1,CASSLELAGRYNEQFF,TGTGCCAGCAGCTTAGAACTAGCGGGACGCTACAATGAGCAGTTCTTC
TRBD2,16,TRBV7-2,many,TRBJ2-1,CASSFPRGGSSGEQFF,TGTGCCAGCAGCTTCCCAAGGGGCGGGAGTAGCGGTGAGCAGTTCTTC
-,12,TRBV28,-,TRBJ1-1,CASRQARFRAFF,TGTGCCAGCAGGCAGGCCCGCTTTAGAGCTTTCTTT
TRBD1,16,TRBV6-2/TRBV6-3,once,TRBJ1-1,CASSYYRGFTNTEAFF,TGTGCCAGCAGTTACTACAGGGGCTTCACGAACACTGAAGCTTTCTTT
-,16,TRBV14,-,TRBJ2-5,CASSRGRRDGSETQYF,TGTGCCAGCAGCCGGGGCCGAAGAGACGGGTCGGAGACCCAGTACTTC
TRBD2,15,TRBV10-2,-,TRBJ2-5,CASRGTSGTEETQYF,TGCGCCAGCAGGGGGACTAGCGGAACCGAAGAGACCCAGTACTTC
TRBD2,13,TRBV10-2,-,TRBJ2-5,CASSVAGAETQYF,TGCGCCAGCAGTGTAGCGGGAGCAGAGACCCAGTACTTC
-,15,TRBV19,-,TRBJ2-1,CATTALGGQYNEQFF,TGTGCCACCACCGCCCTGGGGGGTCAATACAATGAGCAGTTCTTC
TRBD2,18,TRBV3-1/TRBV3-2,-,TRBJ2-3,CASSLLAGSGPPTDTQYF,TGTGCCAGCAGCCTCCTCGCGGGTAGCGGGCCTCCCACAGATACGCAGTATTTT
TRBD2,15,TRBV19,-,TRBJ2-3,CASRLAGAGTDTQYF,TGTGCCAGTAGACTAGCGGGGGCGGGCACAGATACGCAGTATTTT
-,13,TRBV18,-,TRBJ1-1,CASSLEENTEAFF,TGTGCCAGCTCCCTAGAGGAGAACACTGAAGCTTTCTTT
TRBD2,15,TRBV19,few,TRBJ2-1,CASSRSLAGRNEQFF,TGTGCCAGTAGTAGGTCCCTAGCGGGACGGAATGAGCAGTTCTTC
TRBD1,16,TRBV15,-,TRBJ2-1,CATSRGGQGSYNEQFF,TGTGCCACCAGCAGAGGGGGACAGGGAAGCTACAATGAGCAGTTCTTC
TRBD2,16,TRBV24-1,many,TRBJ2-3,CATSDPGTSGTDTQYF,TGTGCCACCAGTGATCCCGGGACTAGCGGCACAGATACGCAGTATTTT
TRBD2,17,TRBV15,-,TRBJ2-3,CATSRERSGRSTDTQYF,TGTGCCACCAGCAGAGAAAGGAGCGGGAGGAGCACAGATACGCAGTATTTT
-,11,TRBV28,-,TRBJ1-2,CASSLEAGYTF,TGTGCCAGCAGCCTAGAAGCTGGCTACACCTTC
-,14,TRBV30,once,TRBJ1-2,CAWTPGVGLGGYTF,TGTGCCTGGACCCCGGGAGTAGGGTTGGGAGGCTACACCTTC